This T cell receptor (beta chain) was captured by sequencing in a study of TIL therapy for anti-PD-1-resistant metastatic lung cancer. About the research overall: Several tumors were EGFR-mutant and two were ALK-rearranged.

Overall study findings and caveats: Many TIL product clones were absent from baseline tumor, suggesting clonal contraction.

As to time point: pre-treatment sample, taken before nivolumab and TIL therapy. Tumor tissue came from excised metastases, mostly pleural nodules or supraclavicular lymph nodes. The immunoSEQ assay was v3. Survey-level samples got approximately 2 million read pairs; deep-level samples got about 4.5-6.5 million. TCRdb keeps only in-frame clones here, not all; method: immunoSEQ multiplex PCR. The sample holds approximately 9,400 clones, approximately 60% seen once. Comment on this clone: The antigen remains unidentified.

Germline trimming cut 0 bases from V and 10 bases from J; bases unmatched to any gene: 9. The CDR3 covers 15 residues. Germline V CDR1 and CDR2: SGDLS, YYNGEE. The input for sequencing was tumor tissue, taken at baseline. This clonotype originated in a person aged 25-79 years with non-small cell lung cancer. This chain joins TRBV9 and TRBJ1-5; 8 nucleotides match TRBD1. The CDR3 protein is CASSVDQGAGLPQHF. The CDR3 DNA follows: TGTGCCAGCAGCGTAGATCAGGGGGCGGGTCTACCCCAGCATTTT.